This T cell receptor (beta chain) was sequenced for a study of blood T cell repertoires in COVID-19. Study summary: Samples taken during acute and convalescent COVID-19 were collected in the United States, Italy and Spain.

Only in-frame clones appear in the TCRdb table, and some are missing; sequencing was by immunoSEQ multiplex PCR. The sample lists about half a million clones, roughly nine tenths occurring once. Enrolled through a virtual design, the participants were between 18 and 89 years of age and came from about two dozen US areas. The CDR3 is 15 amino acids. With V trimmed by 3 bases and J by 2 bases, 3 bases remained unmatched. Germline loops: CDR1 KGHDR, CDR2 SFDVKD. Sequencing was carried out using PBMCs or T cells enriched from blood (not recorded which). This clonotype originated in an older woman who had recovered from COVID-19. This chain uses TRBV24-1 with TRBJ1-3, with 7 bases lining up with TRBD1. This chain's CDR3 is CATSDNRGAGNTIYF. CDR3 bases: TGTGCCACCAGTGATAACAGGGGCGCTGGAAACACCATATATTTT.